The present TCR beta chain was sequenced within a study of response to subunit inactivated influenza vaccine. MiXCR, applied by TCRdb to the RT-PCR reads, yields one record per CDR3 protein. This sample has 150,000 to 200,000 distinct CDR3 sequences, with approximately 12% found just once. The sequence derives from a man aged 45 to 70 who received an inactivated influenza vaccine. The source material was CD8+ T cells sorted from PBMCs, sampled roughly 24 months after vaccination.

Written as DNA, the CDR3 is TGCGCCAGCAGCCAAGTGACTAGCGGGAGTTTAGATACGCAGTATTTT. Protein product: CASSQVTSGSLDTQYF. The rearrangement links TRBV4-3 to TRBJ2-3; 12 positions match TRBD2. In germline, CDR1 is LGHNA, CDR2 YSLEER. The CDR3 has 16 amino acids. The junction had 4 bases not matched to a gene; V was cut back by 1 base and J by 5 bases.